Shown below are 30 T cell receptor beta chains from a single sample sequenced in a study of cytomegalovirus exposure and HLA in healthy donors. The PCR made use of 60 Vbeta and 13 Jbeta primers. The assay was immunoSEQ multiplex PCR, and TCRdb's table has in-frame clones only and misses some. The repertoire holds about 200,000 clones, roughly 80% seen once, with around 3% in the top ten. Material for sequencing was PBMCs. Receptors originate from a man aged 25-45 years in good health and CMV-seronegative.

The rearrangement joins TRBV29-1 to TRBJ2-7; TRBD1 is a possible D gene (6 bases). The V and J ends lost 7 bases and 1 base respectively, with 8 bases between them. The CDR3 contains 11 residues. Germline V gene lookup returns CDR1 SQVTM and CDR2 ANQGSEA. The CDR3 sequence is CSGRGSYEQYF. CDR3 DNA sequence: TGCAGCGGCAGGGGTTCCTACGAGCAGTACTTC.

This chain connects TRBV6-5 to TRBJ1-1; no reliable D call. The CDR3 is 15 residues long. Germline V CDR1 and CDR2: MNHEY, SVGAGI. The V end was cut by 7 bases, the J end by 0 bases, with 15 bases between. CDR3: CASTPGSGVNTEAFF. The CDR3 nucleotides read TGTGCCAGCACCCCCGGGTCCGGAGTGAACACTGAAGCTTTCTTT.

The rearrangement uses TRBV30 and TRBJ2-7, with 7 bases matching TRBD1. The germline V gene encodes CDR1 GTSNPN and CDR2 SVGIG (reference sequence). V lost 4 bases to trimming and J lost 3 bases; unmatched junction nucleotides: 6. The CDR3 sequence is 13 residues long. The DNA for the CDR3 is TGTGCCTGGACCGTGGGACAGTTCTACGAGCAGTACTTC. It translates to CAWTVGQFYEQYF.

This clone has a single count. The chain joins TRBV13 to TRBJ2-7; tentatively, D is TRBD1 (6 bases). The V end was cut by 4 bases, the J end by 2 bases, with 12 bases between. Per germline, CDR1 PRHDT and CDR2 FYEKMQ (reference sequence). The CDR3 has 14 amino acids. Here the CDR3 reads CASSSPRGTYEQYF. In nucleotides, the CDR3 is TGTGCCAGCAGCTCCCCTAGGGGGACCTACGAGCAGTACTTC.

The V gene is TRBV4-1, the J gene TRBJ1-6; TRBD1 agrees at 12 bases. Trimming at V came to 0 bases and at J to 1 base, leaving 4 bases not matched to a gene. The V gene's germline CDR1 is MGHRA and CDR2 YSYEKL. The CDR3 contains 19 residues. CDR3 in amino acids: CASSQDGTGGISYNSPLHF. The CDR3 coding sequence is TGCGCCAGCAGCCAAGATGGGACAGGGGGCATATCCTATAATTCACCCCTCCACTTT.

This chain connects TRBV4-2 to TRBJ2-1, with TRBD1 matching 9 bases. Germline V gives CDR1 LGHNA, CDR2 YNFKEQ. Unmatched junction bases numbered 13, after V lost 4 bases and J lost 6 bases. CDR3 size: 17 residues. The CDR3 DNA is TGTGCCAGCAGCCCGCCGGGACAGGGCCCTAGACGCAATGAGCAGTTCTTC. Translated: CASSPPGQGPRRNEQFF.

The chain recombines TRBV7-2 with TRBJ2-1; TRBD2 matches 10 bases. Germline CDR1 is SGHTA and CDR2 is FQGNSA. The junction had 7 bases not matched to a gene; V was cut back by 3 bases and J by 5 bases. The CDR3 is 16 residues long. CDR3 sequence reads: CASSFDSGGGDNEQFF. The DNA for the CDR3 is TGTGCCAGCAGCTTTGACAGCGGGGGGGGAGACAATGAGCAGTTCTTC.

This clone appeared a few times. The chain joins TRBV27 to TRBJ1-6; no reliable D call. The CDR3 contains 16 residues. V shed 1 base and J shed 0 bases, with 7 bases lying between them. CDR1 is MNHEY and CDR2 is SMNVEV in the germline V gene (reference sequence). In DNA, the CDR3 is TGTGCCAGCAGTTTATTACCGAGCTCCTATAATTCACCCCTCCACTTT. Translation gives CASSLLPSSYNSPLHF.

The chain recombines TRBV19 with TRBJ2-7, with TRBD2 matching 8 bases. Germline assignment: CDR1 LNHDA and CDR2 SQIVND (reference sequence). The CDR3 consists of 16 residues. V gave up 5 bases and J gave up 2 bases; unmatched junction bases: 11. The CDR3 loop reads CASSSSRTSSPYEQYF. CDR3 nucleotide sequence: TGTGCCAGTAGTTCAAGTCGGACTAGCTCCCCCTACGAGCAGTACTTC. Filled out from reference TRBV19 and TRBJ2-7, the complete variable domain reads DGGITQSPKYLFRKEGQNVTLSCEQNLNHDAMYWYRQDPGQGLRLIYYSQIVNDFQKGDIAEGYSVSREKKESFPLTVTSAQKNPTAFYLCASSSSRTSSPYEQYFGPGTRLTVT.

This clone was seen a few times. The chain couples TRBV6-1 to TRBJ2-2, with 8 bases identical to TRBD1. V gave up 6 bases and J gave up 8 bases; unmatched junction bases: 5. From germline, CDR1 is MNHNS and CDR2 SASEGT. CDR3 length equals 13 residues. The CDR3 coding sequence is TGTGCCAGCAGGACAGGGGTGGCGGGGGAGCTGTTTTTT. Its protein product is CASRTGVAGELFF.

J is TRBJ1-3 and V is TRBV4-1; maybe TRBD1 (6 bases). The CDR3 consists of 17 residues. The V end lost 0 bases, the J end lost 4 bases, and 16 bases lay between the germline ends. The germline CDR1 and CDR2 sequences are MGHRA and YSYEKL. The CDR3 coding sequence is TGCGCCAGCAGCCAAGAAGGAAGGGGGTTCGCAGGAAACACCATATATTTT. Protein sequence: CASSQEGRGFAGNTIYF.

This rearrangement joins TRBV7-9 to TRBJ2-1; 12 bases are a match to TRBD2. Losses at the gene ends were 1 base for V and 5 bases for J; bases not matched to a gene: 6. Germline V gene lookup returns CDR1 SEHNR and CDR2 FQNEAQ (reference sequence). The CDR3 has 17 amino acids. CDR3: CASSLGGLAGTHNEQFF. DNA for the CDR3: TGTGCCAGCAGCTTAGGAGGACTAGCGGGGACCCACAATGAGCAGTTCTTC.

A single count supports this clone. The V gene is TRBV27, the J gene TRBJ1-1; possibly TRBD1 for D (6 bases). V was trimmed by 8 bases and J by 5 bases, leaving 9 bases between them. CDR3 length: 11 amino acids. From germline, CDR1 is MNHEY and CDR2 SMNVEV (reference sequence). CDR3 protein: CASVRGTEAFF. In DNA form, the CDR3 reads TGTGCCAGCGTCAGGGGAACTGAAGCTTTCTTT.

The rearrangement joins TRBV7-6 to TRBJ2-4; TRBD2 might be the D (6 bases). This CDR3 region has 17 residues. Trimming removed 5 bases at V and 0 bases at J, with 17 bases between. Germline V gives CDR1 SGHVS, CDR2 FNYEAQ. The CDR3 nucleotides read TGTGCCAGCAGCAGCGAGCCCGGGGGACTAGCCAAAAACATTCAGTACTTC. It is translated as CASSSEPGGLAKNIQYF.

The V gene is TRBV2, the J gene TRBJ2-6; perhaps TRBD1 as D (5 bases). The CDR3 length is 14 residues. CDR1 is SNHLY, CDR2 FYNNEI, per germline. V was trimmed by 7 bases and J by 3 bases, leaving 10 bases between them. CDR3 DNA: TGTGCCAGCAAGGTCAGGGTTGGGGCCAACGTCCTGACTTTC. It codes for CASKVRVGANVLTF.

The genes are TRBV9 and TRBJ1-4; possible D gene TRBD1, 5 bases. Germline CDR1 reads SGDLS; CDR2 reads YYNGEE. The V end lost 0 bases, the J end lost 3 bases, and 12 bases lay between the germline ends. The CDR3 sequence is 16 residues long. CDR3 in amino acids: CASSVDSGGSNEKLFF. Written as DNA, the CDR3 is TGTGCCAGCAGCGTAGATTCGGGGGGATCTAATGAAAAACTGTTTTTT.

The chain combines TRBV27 with TRBJ2-2; 9 bases line up with TRBD1. V gave up 2 bases and J gave up 0 bases; unmatched junction bases: 4. This CDR3 comprises 17 residues. The germline CDR1 and CDR2 sequences are MNHEY and SMNVEV (reference sequence). This CDR3 is CASSLGTGKTNTGELFF. For the CDR3, the DNA is TGTGCCAGCAGTTTAGGGACAGGGAAAACGAACACCGGGGAGCTGTTTTTT.

The rearrangement links TRBV6-5 to TRBJ2-1; 7 bases are shared with TRBD2. Germline V CDR1 and CDR2: MNHEY, SVGAGI. Trimming took 0 bases from V and 8 from J; bases not matched to a gene: 7. CDR3 size: 15 residues. The CDR3 reads CASSYSRGGTHEQFF. The CDR3 DNA reads as TGTGCCAGCAGTTACTCGAGGGGAGGGACCCATGAGCAGTTCTTC.

This clone appeared once. This chain uses TRBV6-5 with TRBJ1-1; D is possibly TRBD1 (6 bases). Germline V gene data show CDR1 as MNHEY and CDR2 as SVGAGI. This CDR3 has 15 residues. Trimming took off 5 bases at V and 0 bases at J, with 13 bases between the two ends. The CDR3 DNA reads TGTGCCAGCAGTCGGACAGACTACATGAACACTGAAGCTTTCTTT. Its translation: CASSRTDYMNTEAFF.

The chain is built from TRBV6-5 and TRBJ2-1, with TRBD1 identical over 9 bases. Germline loops: CDR1 MNHEY, CDR2 SVGAGI. V shed 7 bases and J 5 bases; nucleotides not matched to a gene: 9. CDR3 length: 15 residues. CDR3 DNA sequence: TGTGCCAGCATAAGGAGACAGGGGGTCAACAATGAGCAGTTCTTC. Translating it yields CASIRRQGVNNEQFF.

This rearrangement joins TRBV27 to TRBJ1-2, with D perhaps TRBD1 (6 bases). This CDR3 contains 16 residues. The V gene's germline CDR1 is MNHEY and CDR2 SMNVEV (reference sequence). V gave up 2 bases and J gave up 5 bases, with 18 bases separating them. The DNA of the CDR3 is TGTGCCAGCAGTTTACTAGGACAGCTAGGGGTATATGGCTACACCTTC. As protein: CASSLLGQLGVYGYTF.

This clone was seen a few times. The J gene is TRBJ2-1, the V gene TRBV19; 7 nucleotides line up with TRBD2. Germline trimming cut 3 bases from V and 4 bases from J; bases unmatched to any gene: 3. CDR1 is LNHDA and CDR2 is SQIVND in the germline V gene (reference sequence). This CDR3 contains 14 residues. DNA for the CDR3: TGTGCCAGTAGTATTCTAGCGGAATACAATGAGCAGTTCTTC. This sequence encodes CASSILAEYNEQFF. Combining the CDR3 with reference TRBV19 and TRBJ2-1 gives the whole variable domain DGGITQSPKYLFRKEGQNVTLSCEQNLNHDAMYWYRQDPGQGLRLIYYSQIVNDFQKGDIAEGYSVSREKKESFPLTVTSAQKNPTAFYLCASSILAEYNEQFFGPGTRLTVL.

The chain couples TRBV6-1 to TRBJ2-7, with D possibly matching TRBD2 (6 bases). This CDR3 is 15 amino acids long. The germline V gene encodes CDR1 MNHNS and CDR2 SASEGT. Trimming took 1 base from V and 0 from J, leaving 10 bases between them. The CDR3 sequence is CASSEGAGSSYEQYF. CDR3 DNA: TGTGCCAGCAGTGAAGGCGCGGGGAGCTCCTACGAGCAGTACTTC.

This clone was counted once. The chain links TRBV6-1 to TRBJ2-4, with 9 bases identical to TRBD1. This CDR3 comprises 19 residues. V was clipped by 0 bases and J by 4 bases; unmatched bases: 13. Germline-derived CDR1 and CDR2 are MNHNS and SASEGT. CDR3 in DNA: TGTGCCAGCAGTGAAGCGCTTAGATCGGGACAGGGAAGAAAAAACATTCAGTACTTC. Translation: CASSEALRSGQGRKNIQYF.

The V and J genes are TRBV11-2 and TRBJ1-1; 7 bases match TRBD1. Germline CDR1 and CDR2: SGHAT and FQNNGV. The CDR3 loop spans 14 amino acids. After removal of 3 bases from V and 5 bases from J, the junction contained 6 bases not matched to a gene. CDR3 coding DNA: TGTGCCAGCAGCTTTGACAGGGCGCGGACTGAAGCTTTCTTT. It yields the protein CASSFDRARTEAFF.

V and J are TRBV4-3 and TRBJ1-3; TRBD1 matches at 8 bases. With 1 base clipped from V and 3 bases from J, the junction kept 11 bases outside the gene matches. The CDR3 loop spans 18 amino acids. Germline loops: CDR1 LGHNA, CDR2 YSLEER. Here the CDR3 DNA reads TGCGCCAGCAGCCAAGTTTGGGGTCAGGGGGCAAGTGGAAACACCATATATTTT. This sequence encodes CASSQVWGQGASGNTIYF.

On this clone: The germline gene is not matched at one end of the junction; a read error may be the cause. The J gene is TRBJ2-6, the V gene TRBV7-8; D perhaps matches TRBD1 (5 bases). There are 16 residues in the CDR3. CDR1 and CDR2 from the germline V gene are SGHVS and FQNEAQ. CDR3 region: CASSQSTVYGASVLTF. In nucleotides, the CDR3 is TGTGCCAGCAGCCAATCGACAGTATATGGGGCCAGCGTCCTGACTTTC.

This clone was counted only a few times. This chain uses TRBV6-5 with TRBJ2-3, with a tentative D call TRBD2 (5 bases). Germline CDR1 and CDR2: MNHEY and SVGAGI. The CDR3 loop spans 15 amino acids. V lost 0 bases and J lost 6, with 13 bases in between. This CDR3 reads CASSYSHITRDTQYF. The CDR3 DNA follows: TGTGCCAGCAGTTACTCCCACATAACTAGGGATACGCAGTATTTT.

This chain connects TRBV5-4 to TRBJ2-2; D gene unclear. V dropped 0 bases and J dropped 0 bases, with 9 bases sitting between them. Germline CDR1 reads SGHNT; CDR2 reads YYREEE (reference sequence). The CDR3 contains 16 residues. CDR3 amino acids: CASSLELNSNTGELFF. Written as DNA, the CDR3 is TGTGCCAGCAGCTTGGAACTCAATTCGAACACCGGGGAGCTGTTTTTT.

The rearrangement links TRBV6-6 to TRBJ1-3; 9 nucleotides align to TRBD1. V gave up 4 bases and J gave up 7 bases; unmatched junction bases: 11. The CDR3 has 16 residues. Germline V gene sequence: CDR1 MNHNY, CDR2 SVGAGI (reference sequence). This CDR3 reads CASSSLTGQGKNTIYF. The CDR3 nucleotides read TGTGCCAGCAGTTCATTGACGGGACAGGGAAAGAACACCATATATTTT.